One sample yielded the 29 T cell receptor beta chains listed below, sequenced in a study of human T cells and chemical hapten exposure. Time point of the sample: pre-sensitization, week 0. Treatment: therapeutic diphenylcyclopropenone sensitization with weekly scalp DPC. TCRdb fed the RACE reads into MiXCR, producing one record per CDR3 protein. Of about 110,000 distinct CDR3 sequences in the sample, 9% to 15% were seen once. Here the sequenced sample was whole blood, taken in connection with sensitization to the hapten diphenylcyclopropenone (DPC). These receptors were collected from a woman in her 50s with alopecia areata. Some clones in this sample may be carry-over from other donors' samples.

This clonotype has only a few counts. CDR3 protein: CASSSGMITEAFF. The CDR3 region has the DNA TGTGCCAGCAGCTCAGGGATGATCACTGAAGCTTTCTTT. The chain is built from TRBV6-6 and TRBJ1-1, with D perhaps matching TRBD1 (5 bases). Trimming pared 6 bases from V and 4 bases from J, leaving 12 bases between. Germline values: CDR1 MNHNY, CDR2 SVGAGI (reference sequence). This CDR3 has 13 amino acids.

J is TRBJ1-6 and V is TRBV18, with 7 bases aligning to TRBD1. Germline V gene data show CDR1 as KGHSH and CDR2 as LQKENI. J was trimmed by 6 bases and V by 6 bases; bases with no gene match: 8. The CDR3 contains 15 residues. The CDR3: CASSPWDSVNSPLHF. For the CDR3, the DNA is TGTGCCAGCTCCCCTTGGGACAGTGTTAATTCACCCCTCCACTTT.

This clonotype was detected ten times or more. The rearrangement links TRBV2 to TRBJ2-3, with 10 nucleotides matching TRBD2. Germline-derived CDR1 and CDR2 are SNHLY and FYNNEI. J gave up 4 bases and V 6 bases, and 7 bases lay outside the gene matches. There are 15 residues in the CDR3. The CDR3 reads CASRVAGGPPDTQYF. For the CDR3, the DNA is TGTGCCAGCAGAGTAGCGGGGGGCCCGCCAGATACGCAGTATTTT.

In its sample, this clonotype was seen many times. V and J are TRBV18 and TRBJ1-1; TRBD1 might be the D (5 bases). This CDR3 is 14 amino acids long. Germline CDR1 and CDR2: KGHSH and LQKENI. V shed 4 bases and J shed 1 base, with 10 bases lying between them. For the CDR3, the DNA is TGTGCCAGCTCACGGGAGGGGCAGAACACTGAAGCTTTCTTT. Its protein product is CASSREGQNTEAFF.

This chain links TRBV6-2 or TRBV6-3 with TRBJ2-7; 12 bases fit TRBD1. Germline loops: CDR1 MNHEY, CDR2 SVGEGT. Trimming at V came to 6 bases and at J to 2 bases, leaving 11 bases not matched to a gene. The CDR3 totals 17 residues. CDR3 in amino acids: CASSLPGQGAGPYEQYF. Written as DNA, the CDR3 is TGTGCCAGCAGCCTACCGGGACAGGGGGCTGGTCCCTACGAGCAGTACTTC.

At least ten counts were recorded for this clonotype. The chain is built from TRBV11-2 and TRBJ1-1; D is perhaps TRBD1 (5 bases). The germline gives CDR1 SGHAT, CDR2 FQNNGV. The CDR3 loop spans 14 amino acids. V lost 6 bases, J lost 1 base, and 12 bases lay in between. CDR3 protein: CASRVGVWNTEAFF. The DNA of the CDR3 is TGTGCCAGCAGAGTAGGGGTTTGGAACACTGAAGCTTTCTTT.

The sample holds a few counts of this clonotype. The genes are TRBV5-6 and TRBJ2-6; D uncertain. Trimming removed 4 bases at V and 0 bases at J, with 5 bases between. CDR1 is SGHDT, CDR2 YYEEEE, per germline. This CDR3 is built from 14 residues. This chain's CDR3 is CASSKNSGANVLTF. CDR3 bases: TGTGCCAGCAGCAAGAACTCTGGGGCCAACGTCCTGACTTTC.

The J gene is TRBJ2-1, the V gene TRBV20-1; D might be TRBD2 (6 bases). The CDR3 covers 14 residues. Germline values: CDR1 DFQATT, CDR2 SNEGSKA (reference sequence). Deletions cut 4 bases from V and 4 bases from J, with 14 bases between. CDR3 residues: CSATMGLLYNEQFF. The CDR3 nucleotides read TGCAGTGCTACAATGGGACTCCTATACAATGAGCAGTTCTTC.

The chain combines TRBV11-3 with TRBJ2-1; D call uncertain. Trimming left V 3 bases short and J 8 bases short, with 11 bases between. Germline V CDR1 and CDR2: SGHNT, YENEEA. This CDR3 region has 13 residues. CDR3 loop: CASSFFASDEQFF. CDR3 nucleotides: TGTGCCAGCAGCTTTTTTGCATCTGATGAGCAGTTCTTC.

This CDR3 reads CASRGPLSTDTQYF. In DNA form, the CDR3 reads TGTGCCAGCCGGGGGCCATTATCCACAGATACGCAGTATTTT. The genes are TRBV12-3 or TRBV12-4 and TRBJ2-3, with D perhaps matching TRBD1 or TRBD2 (6 bases each). This CDR3 is 14 amino acids long. With 8 bases removed from V and 2 bases from J, the gap between germline ends came to 14 bases.

In this sample, this clonotype turned up a few times. This rearrangement joins TRBV11-1 to TRBJ1-1; D perhaps matches TRBD1 (6 bases). Per germline, CDR1 SGHAT and CDR2 FQDESV (reference sequence). The ends were cut back, 4 bases at V and 2 bases at J, with 14 bases in the middle. The CDR3 sequence is 15 residues long. CDR3 sequence reads: CASSSNRAYNTEAFF. In DNA form, the CDR3 reads TGTGCCAGCAGCTCGAACAGGGCTTATAACACTGAAGCTTTCTTT.

This clonotype was picked up a small number of times. The CDR3 region is CASSQGSPGASYGYTF. The CDR3 bases are TGTGCCAGCAGCCAAGGGTCCCCAGGGGCGAGCTATGGCTACACCTTC. The chain has TRBV14 and TRBJ1-2; possible D gene TRBD1, 6 bases. CDR1 and CDR2 from the germline V gene are SGHDN and FVKESK. V lost 1 base and J lost 4, with 16 bases in between. This CDR3 is built from 16 residues.

V usage is TRBV20-1 and J usage is TRBJ2-1; D call uncertain. The V gene lost 5 bases and the J gene lost 10 bases, with 9 bases spanning the gap. There are 10 residues in the CDR3. CDR1 is DFQATT, CDR2 SNEGSKA, per germline (reference sequence). The chain's CDR3 is CSAESTEQFF. For the CDR3, the DNA is TGCAGTGCTGAATCGACCGAGCAGTTCTTC.

The CDR3 here is CASSAGQGPVLNYGYTF. CDR3 nucleotides: TGTGCCAGCAGCGCAGGACAGGGCCCGGTCCTCAACTATGGCTACACCTTC. The chain carries TRBV12-3 or TRBV12-4 and TRBJ1-2, with 8 positions matching TRBD1. With 6 bases clipped from V and 2 bases from J, the junction kept 14 bases outside the gene matches. The CDR3 length is 17 residues.

This clonotype has only a few counts. The chain employs TRBV11-2 and TRBJ2-7; tentatively, D is TRBD1 or TRBD2 (5 bases each). V shed 2 bases and J shed 5 bases, with 10 bases lying between them. The CDR3 spans 13 residues. Germline V CDR1 and CDR2: SGHAT, FQNNGV. This CDR3 reads CASSLSGADEQYF. As DNA, the CDR3 is TGTGCCAGCAGCTTATCCGGGGCAGACGAGCAGTACTTC.

This clonotype was found a few times. This rearrangement joins TRBV6-5 to TRBJ1-2; no definite D call. V was cut by 2 bases and J by 7 bases, with 14 bases left in between. There are 14 residues in the CDR3. Germline values: CDR1 MNHEY, CDR2 SVGAGI. The CDR3 DNA reads TGTGCCAGCAGTTACGGCCAGTTAAGGATTGGCTACACCTTC. Its protein is CASSYGQLRIGYTF.

The genes are TRBV7-2 and TRBJ2-2; D is perhaps TRBD2 (5 bases). Germline V gene data show CDR1 as SGHTA and CDR2 as FQGNSA. The CDR3 consists of 16 residues. V lost 8 bases and J 5 bases, leaving 21 bases between the germline ends. The DNA of the CDR3 is TGTGCCAGCCGCCCCTCGACCCAAACGGGAACCGGGGAGCTGTTTTTT. Translated, it gives CASRPSTQTGTGELFF.

The chain couples TRBV9 to TRBJ2-3, with 9 nucleotides matching TRBD2. The V segment lost 0 bases and the J segment 1 base; nucleotides outside the gene matches: 6. The CDR3 spans 17 residues. Germline CDR1 is SGDLS and CDR2 is YYNGEE. The CDR3 DNA is TGTGCCAGCAGCGTAGTACGTCGACTAGCGGGCACAGATACGCAGTATTTT. It specifies CASSVVRRLAGTDTQYF.

In its sample, this clonotype was seen a few times. The genes are TRBV5-5 and TRBJ1-1; weak D call: TRBD1 (5 bases). There are 15 residues in the CDR3. V lost 0 bases and J lost 1, with 10 bases in between. Germline assignment: CDR1 SGHKS and CDR2 YYEKEE (reference sequence). The CDR3 region has the DNA TGTGCCAGCAGCTTGGGAGGGGCAGCGAACACTGAAGCTTTCTTT. Translated: CASSLGGAANTEAFF.

The chain is built from TRBV29-1 and TRBJ2-1; 9 nucleotides agree with TRBD2. The CDR3 has 15 amino acids. Germline CDR1 is SQVTM and CDR2 is ANQGSEA. The V gene end was trimmed by 2 bases and the J gene end by 4 bases; junction bases not matched to a gene: 6. The CDR3 sequence is CSVEIIAGAYNEQFF. CDR3 nucleotide sequence: TGCAGCGTTGAAATCATAGCGGGAGCGTACAATGAGCAGTTCTTC.

The chain has TRBV20-1 and TRBJ1-6; TRBD1 is a possible D gene (6 bases). The CDR3 contains 13 residues. Germline loops: CDR1 DFQATT, CDR2 SNEGSKA (reference sequence). CDR3 in DNA: TGCAGCCCTCTCCGGGGGCAGGATTCACCCCTCCACTTT. This sequence encodes CSPLRGQDSPLHF.

This chain joins TRBV4-2 and TRBJ2-5; D is unresolved. Deletions cut 1 base from V and 2 bases from J, with 14 bases between. Germline V gene lookup returns CDR1 LGHNA and CDR2 YNFKEQ. This CDR3 contains 16 residues. The CDR3 sequence: CASSQANGYSQETQYF. The CDR3 bases are TGTGCCAGCAGCCAAGCCAACGGCTACTCGCAAGAGACCCAGTACTTC.

This clonotype was seen more than once but under ten times. The J gene is TRBJ2-1, the V gene TRBV7-2; D gene ambiguous. V lost 2 bases and J lost 2, with 1 base in between. CDR1 and CDR2 (germline): SGHTA, FQGNSA. The CDR3 loop spans 12 amino acids. The CDR3 loop reads CASSLTYNEQFF. In DNA form, the CDR3 reads TGTGCCAGCAGCTTAACCTACAATGAGCAGTTCTTC.

This clonotype was seen a few times. The J gene is TRBJ1-5, the V gene TRBV4-2; D is perhaps TRBD1 (5 bases). CDR1 LGHNA and CDR2 YNFKEQ come from the germline V gene. The V gene lost 0 bases and the J gene lost 3 bases, with 12 bases spanning the gap. This CDR3 region has 16 residues. This CDR3 reads CASSQDLGGTNQPQHF. The CDR3 DNA reads TGTGCCAGCAGCCAAGATCTGGGGGGAACCAATCAGCCCCAGCATTTT.

The table lists this clonotype with many counts. The J gene is TRBJ2-1, the V gene TRBV29-1; no reliable D call. This CDR3 spans 12 amino acids. V was pared by 5 bases and J by 5 bases, with 10 bases between. From germline, CDR1 is SQVTM and CDR2 ANQGSEA. The CDR3 nucleotides read TGCAGCGTTCGAGTGTCTCACAATGAGCAGTTCTTC. Its translation: CSVRVSHNEQFF.

The V gene is TRBV7-8, the J gene TRBJ2-1, with D perhaps matching TRBD2 (6 bases). The germline V gene encodes CDR1 SGHVS and CDR2 FQNEAQ. CDR3 length: 14 residues. V dropped 5 bases and J dropped 10 bases, with 18 bases sitting between them. CDR3 region: CASSLPGDLTEQFF. As DNA, the CDR3 is TGTGCCAGCAGCCTTCCGGGGGATCTAACCGAGCAGTTCTTC.

This clonotype was counted a few times. The chain employs TRBV3-1 and TRBJ1-4; D perhaps matches TRBD1 (5 bases). CDR1 is LGHDT, CDR2 YNNKEL, per germline (reference sequence). Deletions cut 0 bases from V and 7 bases from J, with 18 bases between. The CDR3 sequence is 17 residues long. CDR3 in DNA: TGTGCCAGCAGCCAAGAATTGGTCCGCGCGAGGGGTGAAAAACTGTTTTTT. As protein: CASSQELVRARGEKLFF.

This clonotype was seen repeatedly, ten times or more. The V call is TRBV29-1, the J call TRBJ2-3, with D possibly being TRBD2 (6 bases). Germline V gene sequence: CDR1 SQVTM, CDR2 ANQGSEA. CDR3 length: 11 amino acids. The ends were cut back, 7 bases at V and 1 base at J, with 6 bases in the middle. DNA of the CDR3: TGCAGCGGCGGGGGCACAGATACGCAGTATTTT. This gives the protein CSGGGTDTQYF.

In its sample, this clonotype was seen many times. This chain joins TRBV28 and TRBJ1-1, with D hard to call. Trimming removed 11 bases at V and 6 bases at J, with 13 bases between. Per germline, CDR1 MDHEN and CDR2 SYDVKM. The CDR3 length is 11 residues. The CDR3 nucleotides are TGTGCCGGTGGGAGGGCACCTGAAGCTTTCTTT. This encodes CAGGRAPEAFF.